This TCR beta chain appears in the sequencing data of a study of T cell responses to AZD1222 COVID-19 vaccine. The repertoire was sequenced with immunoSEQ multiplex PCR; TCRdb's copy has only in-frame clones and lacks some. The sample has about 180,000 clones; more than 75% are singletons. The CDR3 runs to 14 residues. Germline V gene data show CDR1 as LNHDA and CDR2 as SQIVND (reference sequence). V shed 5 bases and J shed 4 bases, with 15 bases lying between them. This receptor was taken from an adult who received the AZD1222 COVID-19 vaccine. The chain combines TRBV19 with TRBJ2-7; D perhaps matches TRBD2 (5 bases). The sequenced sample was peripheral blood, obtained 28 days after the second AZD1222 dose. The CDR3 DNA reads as TGTGCCAGTAGTCCTGCGTACGGGAATTACGAGCAGTACTTC. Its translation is CASSPAYGNYEQYF. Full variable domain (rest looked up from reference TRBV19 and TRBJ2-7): DGGITQSPKYLFRKEGQNVTLSCEQNLNHDAMYWYRQDPGQGLRLIYYSQIVNDFQKGDIAEGYSVSREKKESFPLTVTSAQKNPTAFYLCASSPAYGNYEQYFGPGTRLTVT.